This T cell receptor (beta chain) is from a study of shared T cell receptors in the human thymus. Assay: immunoSEQ multiplex PCR; the TCRdb copy retains only in-frame clones and omits some. Counted here are 500,000 to 850,000 clones, approximately 89% occurring once; the ten biggest clones make up 0.0094%. The CDR3 length is 14 residues. Trimming pared 0 bases from V and 3 bases from J, leaving 11 bases between. Germline V gives CDR1 GTSNPN, CDR2 SVGIG (reference sequence). These data also featured in a second study, about human thymus T cells. As that study records: Repertoires sampled from thymus and blood appeared biased in V and J gene usage.

This sequence joins TRBV30 and TRBJ2-5; weak D call: TRBD1 (5 bases). Material: thymocytes. This receptor was obtained from a boy under two years old with a congenital heart defect. The CDR3 nucleotides are TGTGCCTGGAGTGTCTGGGGCAGCAAAGAGACCCAGTACTTC. Amino acids: CAWSVWGSKETQYF.